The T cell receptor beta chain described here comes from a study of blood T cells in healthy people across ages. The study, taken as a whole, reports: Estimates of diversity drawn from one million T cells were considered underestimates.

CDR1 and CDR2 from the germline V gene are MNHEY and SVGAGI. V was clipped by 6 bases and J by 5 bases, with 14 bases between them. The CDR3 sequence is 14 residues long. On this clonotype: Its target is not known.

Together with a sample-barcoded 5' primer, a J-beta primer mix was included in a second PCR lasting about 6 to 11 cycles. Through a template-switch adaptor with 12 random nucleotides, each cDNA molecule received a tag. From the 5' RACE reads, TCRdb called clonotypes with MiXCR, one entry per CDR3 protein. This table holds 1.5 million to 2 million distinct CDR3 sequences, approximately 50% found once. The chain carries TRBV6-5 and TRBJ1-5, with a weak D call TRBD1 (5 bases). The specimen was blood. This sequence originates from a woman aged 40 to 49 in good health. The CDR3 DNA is TGTGCCAGCAGGATCGCTCAGGGATATCAGCCCCAGCATTTT. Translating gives CASRIAQGYQPQHF.